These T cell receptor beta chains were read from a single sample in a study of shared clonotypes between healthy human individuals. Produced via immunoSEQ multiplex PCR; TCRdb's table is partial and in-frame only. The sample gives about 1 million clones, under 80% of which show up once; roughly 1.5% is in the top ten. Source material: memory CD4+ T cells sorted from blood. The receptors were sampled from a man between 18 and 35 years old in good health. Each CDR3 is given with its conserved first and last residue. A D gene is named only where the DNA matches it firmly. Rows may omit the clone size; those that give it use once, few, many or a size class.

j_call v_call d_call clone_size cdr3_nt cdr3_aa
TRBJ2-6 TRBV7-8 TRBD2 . TGTGCCAGCACACTAAAAAGGGGACTAGCGGGAGCGGGTGGGGCCAACGTCCTGACTTTC CASTLKRGLAGAGGANVLTF
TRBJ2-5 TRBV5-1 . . TGCGCCAGCTCCCTGGGGCATCTACAAGAGACCCAGTACTTC CASSLGHLQETQYF
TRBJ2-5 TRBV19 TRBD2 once TGTGCCAGTACCTCGACTAGCGGGGGCCCGAAGGAGACCCAGTACTTC CASTSTSGGPKETQYF
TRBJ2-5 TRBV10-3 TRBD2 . TGTGCCATCAGTGAAAGAGCGGGGGTAGAGACCCAGTACTTC CAISERAGVETQYF
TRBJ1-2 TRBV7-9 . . TGTGCCAGCAGCTTCCCACACTATGGCTACACCTTC CASSFPHYGYTF
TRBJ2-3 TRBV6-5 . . TGTGCCAGCAGTTTTACGGGTGGATCAGATACGCAGTATTTT CASSFTGGSDTQYF
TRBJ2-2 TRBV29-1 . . TGCAGCGTTTCCGACAGGTCGAACACCGGGGAGCTGTTTTTT CSVSDRSNTGELFF
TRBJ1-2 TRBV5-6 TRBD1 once TGTGCCAGCAGCGGGGACAGGGCCTATGGCTACACCTTC CASSGDRAYGYTF
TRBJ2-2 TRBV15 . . TGTGCCACCAGCCGGGAGGGGGCAAGCGGGGAGCTGTTTTTT CATSREGASGELFF
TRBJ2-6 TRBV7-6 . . TGTGCCAGCAGCCCCGGACCAGGAGATTTATCTGGGGCCAACGTCCTGACTTTC CASSPGPGDLSGANVLTF
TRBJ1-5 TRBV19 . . TGTGCCGGATCCGGAGCGATCAATCAGCCCCAGCATTTT CAGSGAINQPQHF
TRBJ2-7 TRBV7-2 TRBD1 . TGTGCCAGCAGCTTAGCGCCAGGGGGTGGGTACGAGCAGTACTTC CASSLAPGGGYEQYF
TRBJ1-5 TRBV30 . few TGTGCCTGGAGTCCCAGGGACGGGCAGCCCCAGCATTTT CAWSPRDGQPQHF
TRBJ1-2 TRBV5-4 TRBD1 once TGTGCCAGCAGCCCGGACAGGGGGGGATACTATGGCTACACCTTC CASSPDRGGYYGYTF
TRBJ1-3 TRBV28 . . TGTGCCAGCAGTACCCCTCTCACCAACTCTGGAAACACCATATATTTT CASSTPLTNSGNTIYF
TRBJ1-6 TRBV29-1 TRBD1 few TGCAGCGTGGGAGGGACAGCCAATTCACCCCTCCACTTT CSVGGTANSPLHF
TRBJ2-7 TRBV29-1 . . TGCAGCGTTGAGGCGACTACGTACGAGCAGTACTTC CSVEATTYEQYF
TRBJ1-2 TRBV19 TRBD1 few TGTGCCAGTAGCCGACAGGGGATTAACTATGGCTACACCTTC CASSRQGINYGYTF
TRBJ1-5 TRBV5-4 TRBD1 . TGTGCCAGCAGCTCAGACAGGGGCAATCAGCCCCAGCATTTT CASSSDRGNQPQHF
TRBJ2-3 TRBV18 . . TGTGCCAGCTCACCACCGTCGTGGAGTACGCAGTATTTT CASSPPSWSTQYF
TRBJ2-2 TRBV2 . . TGTGCCAGCAGTGTTGGCGGGGAGCTGTTTTTT CASSVGGELFF
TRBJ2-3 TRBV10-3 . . TGTGCCATCAGTGAGTCCAGGGCCCCCACAGATACGCAGTATTTT CAISESRAPTDTQYF
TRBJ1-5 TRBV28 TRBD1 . TGTGCCAGCAGTCGACAGGGTAGGTCCGGTCAGCCCCAGCATTTT CASSRQGRSGQPQHF
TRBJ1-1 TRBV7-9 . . TGTGCCAGCAGCTTCGTTGAAGCTTTCTTT CASSFVEAFF
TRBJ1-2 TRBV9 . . TGTGCCAGCAGCGTGGGGGACCTCCTAGGCTACACCTTC CASSVGDLLGYTF
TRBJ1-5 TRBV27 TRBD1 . TGTGCCAGCAGACCCGGGACAGGGGGTAGCAATCAGCCCCAGCATTTT CASRPGTGGSNQPQHF
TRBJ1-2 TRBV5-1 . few TGCGCCAGCAGCTTGGTGGCAGGGTCGGACTATGGCTACACCTTC CASSLVAGSDYGYTF
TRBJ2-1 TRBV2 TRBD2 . TGTGCCAGCTATGGGACTAGCGGTGATAGCTCCTACAATGAGCAGTTCTTC CASYGTSGDSSYNEQFF
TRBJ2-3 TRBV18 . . TGTGCCAGCTCACCCTCGGGGGATACGCAGTATTTT CASSPSGDTQYF
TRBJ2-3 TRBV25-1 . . TGTGCCAGTGCGGGGGCACCGGATACGCAGTATTTT CASAGAPDTQYF
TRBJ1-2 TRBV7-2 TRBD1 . TGTGCCAGCAGCTTAGCGGGCAGGGGGCACGGCTACACCTTC CASSLAGRGHGYTF
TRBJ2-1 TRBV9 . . TGTGCCAGCAGCGTAGGGGTAGACCCGGGGGAGCAGTTCTTC CASSVGVDPGEQFF
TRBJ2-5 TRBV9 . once TGTGCCAGCAGCGTCAGAGGAGGGCAAGAGACCCAGTACTTC CASSVRGGQETQYF
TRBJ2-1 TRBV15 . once TGTGCCACATGCTCGGCCGCCTTAGGCTCCTACAATGAGCAGTTCTTC CATCSAALGSYNEQFF
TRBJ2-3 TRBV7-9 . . TGTGCCAGCAGCTTAAGTGGGGGGGCCGGTACGCAGTATTTT CASSLSGGAGTQYF
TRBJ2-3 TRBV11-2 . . TGTGCCAGCAGCTTAGTTTACACCGGGACCTACACAGATACGCAGTATTTT CASSLVYTGTYTDTQYF
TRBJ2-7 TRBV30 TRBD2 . TGTGCCTGGGGGGGGGTCACCTACGAGCAGTACTTC CAWGGVTYEQYF
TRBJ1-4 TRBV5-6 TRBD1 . TGTGCCAGCAGCTTGGTCGGACAGGGATTGCGGTGGGAAAAACTGTTTTTT CASSLVGQGLRWEKLFF
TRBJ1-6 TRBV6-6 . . TGTGCCAGCAGTTATTCCGATTCACCCCTCCACTTT CASSYSDSPLHF
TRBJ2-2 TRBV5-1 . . TGCGCCAGCAGCTTGCTCGGCAGGGGGAACACCGGGGAGCTGTTTTTT CASSLLGRGNTGELFF
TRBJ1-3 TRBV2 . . TGTGCCAGCCAAACAGGGACTGGAAACACCATATATTTT CASQTGTGNTIYF
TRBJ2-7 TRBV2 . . TGTGCCAGCAGTGCCATAAAGACCCACCCCGAGCAGTACTTC CASSAIKTHPEQYF
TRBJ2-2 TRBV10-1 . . TGCGCCAGCAGTGACTCTACAGGGAACGGGGAGCTGTTTTTT CASSDSTGNGELFF
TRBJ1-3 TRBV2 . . TGTGCCAGCAGGCCCGAGGAGTCCGCTGGAAACACCATATATTTT CASRPEESAGNTIYF
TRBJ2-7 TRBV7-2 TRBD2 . TGTGCCAGCAGCATAACCGGGACTAGCGCGTACGAGCAGTACTTC CASSITGTSAYEQYF
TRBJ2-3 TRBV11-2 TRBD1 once TGTGCCAGCAGCCCGGGACAGGGGCAAGATACGCAGTATTTT CASSPGQGQDTQYF
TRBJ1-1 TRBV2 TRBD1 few TGTGCCAGCAGCCAGGGGGCGACGACGAACACTGAAGCTTTCTTT CASSQGATTNTEAFF
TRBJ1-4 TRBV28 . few TGTGCCAGCAGTTTATGGGATCTGGAGGGTGATGAAAAACTGTTTTTT CASSLWDLEGDEKLFF
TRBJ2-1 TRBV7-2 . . TGTGCCAGCAGCTTCGGACGGGGCTCCTACAATGAGCAGTTCTTC CASSFGRGSYNEQFF
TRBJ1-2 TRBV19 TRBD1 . TGTGCCAGTAGTAGACAGGGGAAGGGCTATGGCTACACCTTC CASSRQGKGYGYTF
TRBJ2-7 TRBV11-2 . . TGTGCCAGCAGCTTAGCGGGGGCTTCCTACGAGCAGTACTTC CASSLAGASYEQYF
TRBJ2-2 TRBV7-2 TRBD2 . TGTGCCAGCAGCTTATACGGACTAGCGGGAACCGGGGAGCTGTTTTTT CASSLYGLAGTGELFF
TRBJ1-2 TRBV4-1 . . TGCGCCAGCAGCCAAGGGCTCGGCTATGGCTACACCTTC CASSQGLGYGYTF
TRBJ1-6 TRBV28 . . TGTGCCAGCGCGGGGGCTAATTCACCCCTCCACTTT CASAGANSPLHF
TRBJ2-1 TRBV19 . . TGTGCCAGTAGTATAGGGGGCGGGTCCTACAATGAGCAGTTCTTC CASSIGGGSYNEQFF
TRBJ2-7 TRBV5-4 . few TGTGCCAGCAGCTTGGATGGGTCCGCTTACTACGAGCAGTACTTC CASSLDGSAYYEQYF
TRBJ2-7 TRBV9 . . TGTGCCAGCAGCGAAACAGGGAGCGAGCAGTACTTC CASSETGSEQYF
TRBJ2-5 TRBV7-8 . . TGTGCCAGCAGGCCCACCGCCGGCCCCCAGTACTTC CASRPTAGPQYF
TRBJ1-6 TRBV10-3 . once TGTGCCATCAGCCGAGGGGACCCTAATTCACCCCTCCACTTT CAISRGDPNSPLHF